This TCR beta chain was identified during a study of control samples from healthy donors and cancer patients. TCRdb's copy holds only in-frame clones and misses some; the assay was immunoSEQ multiplex PCR. The repertoire holds 100,000 or so clones, with 83% as singletons. This CDR3 is 16 amino acids long. V gave up 0 bases and J gave up 6 bases, with 12 bases separating them. Germline assignment: CDR1 LGHDT and CDR2 YNNKEL (reference sequence). The rearrangement uses TRBV3-1 (or the pseudogene TRBV3-2) and TRBJ1-6; D gene uncertain. This TCR was sampled from a woman aged 45-65 years in good health. Material for sequencing was blood. The CDR3 protein is CASSQDLEGGNSPLHF. The CDR3 bases are TGTGCCAGCAGCCAAGATCTCGAGGGAGGTAATTCACCCCTCCACTTT.